Below, 9 T cell receptor beta chains from the same sample are listed, as sequenced in a study of human T cells and chemical hapten exposure. MiXCR, applied by TCRdb to the RACE reads, yields one record per CDR3 protein. The sample holds about 380,000 distinct CDR3 sequences, approximately 5.1% seen once. Time point noted: pre-sensitization, week 0. Stated treatment: therapeutic diphenylcyclopropenone sensitization with weekly scalp DPC. The material sequenced was whole blood, taken in connection with sensitization to the hapten diphenylcyclopropenone (DPC). The receptors were gathered from a woman aged 45 to 65 with alopecia areata. Some clones in this sample may be carry-over from other donors' samples.

This clonotype was seen more than once but under ten times. V gene TRBV18 combines with J gene TRBJ1-1; 7 nucleotides agree with TRBD1. The CDR3 runs 16 residues. The V gene's germline CDR1 is KGHSH and CDR2 LQKENI. Trimming took 1 base from V and 2 from J; bases not matched to a gene: 7. As DNA, the CDR3 is TGTGCCAGCTCACCACTTGCGACAGGGTTAAACACTGAAGCTTTCTTT. Protein: CASSPLATGLNTEAFF.

This clonotype came up a few times. V gene TRBV7-9 combines with J gene TRBJ1-6; no definite D call. This CDR3 spans 15 amino acids. The V gene's germline CDR1 is SEHNR and CDR2 FQNEAQ (reference sequence). Trimming left V 2 bases short and J 7 bases short, with 12 bases between. This CDR3 is CASSLSASSNSPLHF. The CDR3 nucleotides read TGTGCCAGCAGCTTATCCGCATCCTCCAATTCACCCCTCCACTTT.

The V and J genes are TRBV7-2 and TRBJ1-2; 12 bases map to TRBD1. Germline CDR1 is SGHTA and CDR2 is FQGNSA. The CDR3 consists of 14 residues. V dropped 5 bases and J dropped 4; count of bases not matched to a gene: 2. The CDR3 DNA reads TGTGCCAGCAGCGGGACAGGGGGCCTCTATGGCTACACCTTC. Translation: CASSGTGGLYGYTF. Complete variable domain (other parts from reference TRBV7-2 and TRBJ1-2): GAGVSQSPSNKVTEKGKDVELRCDPISGHTALYWYRQSLGQGLEFLIYFQGNSAPDKSGLPSDRFSAERTGGSVSTLTIQRTQQEDSAVYLCASSGTGGLYGYTFGSGTRLTVV.

This clonotype was detected many times. The chain uses TRBV11-2 and TRBJ2-1; no definite D call. Germline-derived CDR1 and CDR2 are SGHAT and FQNNGV. Trimming pared 5 bases from V and 3 bases from J, leaving 11 bases between. This CDR3 contains 14 residues. The CDR3 protein is CASSPPIGYNEQFF. CDR3 bases: TGTGCCAGCAGCCCCCCAATCGGCTACAATGAGCAGTTCTTC.

The sample holds a few counts of this clonotype. V and J are TRBV6-2 or TRBV6-3 and TRBJ2-7, with D hard to call. The CDR3 sequence is 13 residues long. Trimming took 2 bases from V and 4 from J, leaving 9 bases between them. The V gene's germline CDR1 is MNHEY and CDR2 SVGEGT. The CDR3 loop reads CASSYLAAYEQYF. The CDR3 DNA is TGTGCCAGCAGTTACCTGGCAGCATACGAGCAGTACTTC.

This clonotype was found many times. The chain uses TRBV18 and TRBJ2-7; 8 nucleotides align to TRBD2. V lost 5 bases, J lost 2 bases, and 14 bases stayed unmatched. CDR1 and CDR2 from the germline V gene are KGHSH and LQKENI. This CDR3 comprises 17 residues. The CDR3 bases are TGTGCCAGCTCATCCGGGGGGCCGGGACTAGAACCCTACGAGCAGTACTTC. Protein: CASSSGGPGLEPYEQYF.

In its sample, this clonotype was seen a few times. The chain carries TRBV5-1 and TRBJ2-5; 7 bases fit TRBD1. The germline V gene encodes CDR1 SGHRS and CDR2 YFSETQ. The trim removed 6 bases at V and 2 bases at J, leaving 10 bases unmatched. This CDR3 region has 15 residues. The CDR3 nucleotides read TGCGCCAGCACCAACCCCGGGACAGTACAAGAGACCCAGTACTTC. Translated, it gives CASTNPGTVQETQYF.

As for this clonotype: This may be a read error: a much more frequent sequence differs by one nucleotide. The chain has TRBV5-1 and TRBJ1-1; D is ambiguous. CDR1 and CDR2 from the germline V gene are SGHRS and YFSETQ. The V and J ends lost 0 bases and 4 bases respectively, with 10 bases between them. This CDR3 has 14 amino acids. In DNA, the CDR3 is TGCGCCAGCAGCTTGGGTCCCGTGGGCACTGAAGCTTTCTTT. Residues: CASSLGPVGTEAFF.

The chain couples TRBV11-2 to TRBJ2-3; 11 bases line up with TRBD2. The CDR3 spans 17 residues. Looked up from germline, CDR1 is SGHAT and CDR2 is FQNNGV. V was clipped by 1 base and J by 3 bases; unmatched bases: 6. The CDR3 nucleotides are TGTGCCAGCAGCTTAGGTTCCGGGACTAGCGGAACAGATACGCAGTATTTT. Its translation is CASSLGSGTSGTDTQYF.